The rows below give T cell receptor beta chains drawn from one sample of a study of ipilimumab plus nivolumab after autologous stem cell transplantation. Method: immunoSEQ multiplex PCR; TCRdb's copy keeps in-frame clones and lacks some. This sample has roughly 40,000 clones, with nearly 95% found just once. Sequenced material: PBMCs, taken in a trial of ipilimumab plus nivolumab as post-transplant consolidation. The source is a male donor with multiple myeloma. Each CDR3 is given with its conserved first and last residue. Fields, in order: D gene, V gene, CDR3 protein. D genes are given only for firm matches.

D: TRBD1; V: TRBV5-4; CDR3: CASSKDRVIGSTEAFF
D: .; V: TRBV30; CDR3: CAWKPPLQGSEAFF
D: .; V: TRBV21-1; CDR3: CASRTGPRTDTQYF
D: .; V: TRBV6-5; CDR3: CASSRTVRSYEQYF
D: .; V: TRBV6-5; CDR3: CASSYSSQGSTDTQYF
D: .; V: TRBV7-2; CDR3: CASSSPQETQYF
D: .; V: TRBV21-1; CDR3: CASSNTRDRGQGSYEQYF
D: .; V: TRBV7-6; CDR3: CASSVQAQETQYF
D: TRBD1; V: TRBV6-4; CDR3: CASSVETGRTGELFF
D: TRBD2; V: TRBV7-3; CDR3: CASSLTRGLAGRGSNEQFF
D: TRBD2; V: TRBV11-2; CDR3: CASSLGVGLAVNEQFF
D: TRBD1; V: TRBV19; CDR3: CASQDRGFSPLHF
D: .; V: TRBV28; CDR3: CAIAGRLETQYF
D: TRBD1; V: TRBV7-6; CDR3: CASSPGQGADEQYF
D: TRBD1; V: TRBV5-1; CDR3: CASSLGVGQGGTGELFF
D: .; V: TRBV7-3; CDR3: CASSLSQGSLGGELFF
D: .; V: TRBV13; CDR3: CASSSPGGGLYTEAFF
D: .; V: TRBV7-9; CDR3: CASSPGTLYEQYF
D: TRBD1; V: TRBV2; CDR3: CASSRDRGYEKLFF
D: .; V: TRBV4-2; CDR3: CASSQIFPRYNEQFF
D: .; V: TRBV6-5; CDR3: CASSYGLMSRTEAFF
D: TRBD1; V: TRBV7-9; CDR3: CASRPRRIQGAVGNTIYF
D: TRBD1; V: TRBV7-3; CDR3: CANPQGAGEAEAFF
D: TRBD1; V: TRBV27; CDR3: CASSTYGTGSTNEKLFF
D: TRBD1; V: TRBV4-1; CDR3: CASSGWDRDSPLHF
D: .; V: TRBV2; CDR3: CASTDQTVGYYGYTF
D: .; V: TRBV28; CDR3: CASSRQDPYEQYF
D: TRBD2; V: TRBV2; CDR3: CASSETALAGAETQYF
D: .; V: TRBV7-2; CDR3: CASSLGSTFDNEQFF
D: .; V: TRBV19; CDR3: CASSPPAPLQPMNTEAFF
D: .; V: TRBV19; CDR3: CASSINAGLTEQYF
D: .; V: TRBV20-1; CDR3: CSARDGAGQFF
D: .; V: TRBV18; CDR3: CASATLENTEAFF
D: TRBD2; V: TRBV9; CDR3: CASSPSGGTYEQYF
D: TRBD2; V: TRBV7-9; CDR3: CAVMRGGSYEQYF
D: .; V: TRBV7-6; CDR3: CASSSPGGPDTQYF
D: TRBD2; V: TRBV28; CDR3: CASSPQGLAPKDTQYF
D: TRBD1; V: TRBV7-2; CDR3: CASSLAGTGNTEAFF
D: .; V: TRBV7-2; CDR3: CASSPREPRAFNQPQHF
D: .; V: TRBV19; CDR3: CASSIRGRVKGEQYF
D: .; V: TRBV27; CDR3: CASSLSQMNTEAFF
D: TRBD1; V: TRBV11-2; CDR3: CASSDQTGPYEKLFF
D: TRBD1; V: TRBV6-1; CDR3: CASSEVGHRDSLYGYTF
D: .; V: TRBV7-3; CDR3: CASSPTAQETQYF
D: TRBD2; V: TRBV9; CDR3: CASSVVAGGRDEQFF
D: .; V: TRBV28; CDR3: CASSMMKQPQHF
D: TRBD2; V: TRBV4-1; CDR3: CASSHYGTSGGNEQFF
D: .; V: TRBV5-5; CDR3: CASSFDGPKGGNQPQHF
D: TRBD1; V: TRBV7-2; CDR3: CASSGKGARDGYTF
D: TRBD1; V: TRBV5-1; CDR3: CASSSPGQQNYGYTF
D: .; V: TRBV2; CDR3: CASRPGPTSRSYNSPLHF
D: .; V: TRBV10-3; CDR3: CAISEMAYEQYF
D: .; V: TRBV5-1; CDR3: CASSLGVGNEQFF
D: .; V: TRBV7-9; CDR3: CASSLAQATNEKLFF